Detailed here is one TCR beta chain. This record belongs to a study of long-term antiretroviral therapy in people with HIV. Runs used v3.0 of the immunoSEQ assay and were done at survey level. Data came from immunoSEQ multiplex PCR; TCRdb stores just in-frame clones and leaves some out. Among about 18,000 clones, just under 80% were seen once, and the ten largest hold 7% to 8.5%. Sequenced material: unsorted PBMCs, taken at the start of antiretroviral therapy, before treatment. The receptor's source is a woman between 35 and 50 years old with HIV.

CDR3 nucleotide sequence: TGTGCCAGCAGCCAATTAGTAGAAGCTAACTATGGCTACACCTTC. This translates into CASSQLVEANYGYTF. The chain has TRBV14 and TRBJ1-2; D remains ambiguous. There are 15 residues in the CDR3. V gave up 2 bases and J gave up 0 bases, with 10 bases separating them. Looked up from germline, CDR1 is SGHDN and CDR2 is FVKESK.